The clone carrying this TCR beta chain has ten or more counts. The antigen remains unidentified. The data are from a study of spatial heterogeneity in lung cancer. Whole-study context: Available follow-up PBMC samples, collected a median of around two years post-resection, were sequenced. Points from the study as a whole: The appearance of ubiquitous expanded tumor TCRs in blood was greater at resection than follow-up.

The library protocol tagged each TCR cDNA with a unique molecular identifier. TCRdb re-called the 5' RACE reads with MiXCR, one entry per CDR3 protein. This sample yields 72,000 or so distinct CDR3 sequences, of which about 9.5% are seen a single time; approximately 1.8% belongs to the top ten. Time point of the sample: blood at routine non-recurrence follow-up after resection. Material for sequencing was whole RNA from tumor, nontumor lung or frozen PBMC, left unsorted. Germline lookup yields CDR1 MNHNY and CDR2 SVGAGI (reference sequence). V lost 9 bases and J 1 base, leaving 9 bases between the germline ends. This CDR3 spans 12 amino acids.

This TCR came from a female donor with early-stage non-small cell lung cancer. The sample in question was PBMCs, obtained at follow-up. J is TRBJ1-1 and V is TRBV6-6; no firm D call. This chain's CDR3 is CASALRNTEAFF. CDR3 DNA sequence: TGTGCCAGTGCGTTAAGGAACACTGAAGCTTTCTTT.